This is a list of T cell receptor beta chains from one sample in a study of regulatory T cells in long-lasting Graves disease. TCRdb re-called the multiplex PCR reads through MiXCR, storing one row per CDR3 protein. Of 350,000 to 450,000 distinct CDR3 sequences listed, around 20% were seen once; the top ten hold 14%. The material sequenced was peripheral blood mononuclear cells (PBMCs), taken when the disease was refractory, from a patient treated with antithyroid drugs. The receptors here all came from a female donor with Graves disease. The CDR3 runs from the conserved cysteine through the conserved F or W. A D gene is named only where the DNA matches it firmly. Only some rows state a clone size, as once, few, many or a class for expanded clones.

CDR3aa: CASTGGGGRVANTGELFF
CDR3nt: TGTGCCAGCACGGGGGGGGGGGGACGCGTGGCGAACACCGGGGAGCTGTTTTTT
v_gene: TRBV6-1
j_gene: TRBJ2-2
d_gene: TRBD2
len: 18
abundance: few

CDR3aa: CASSLGIPRRETQYF
CDR3nt: TGTGCCAGCAGCCTTGGGATCCCAAGAAGGGAGACCCAGTACTTC
v_gene: TRBV3-1
j_gene: TRBJ2-5
d_gene: .
len: 15
abundance: .

CDR3aa: CASSTGQPSYEQYF
CDR3nt: TGTGCCAGCAGCACCGGACAACCATCCTACGAGCAGTACTTC
v_gene: TRBV7-2
j_gene: TRBJ2-7
d_gene: .
len: 14
abundance: few

CDR3aa: CASSQDTSGDPAKNIQYF
CDR3nt: TGTGCCAGCAGCCAAGATACTAGCGGCGACCCGGCCAAAAACATTCAGTACTTC
v_gene: TRBV4-2
j_gene: TRBJ2-4
d_gene: TRBD2
len: 18
abundance: .

CDR3aa: CSVGDYSNQPQHF
CDR3nt: TGCAGTGTCGGTGATTATAGCAATCAGCCCCAGCATTTT
v_gene: TRBV20-1
j_gene: TRBJ1-5
d_gene: .
len: 13
abundance: few

CDR3aa: CASSQDMGQFF
CDR3nt: TGTGCCAGCAGCCAAGATATGGGGCAGTTCTTC
v_gene: TRBV3-1
j_gene: TRBJ2-1
d_gene: .
len: 11
abundance: .

CDR3aa: CASSDHGQGGQPQHF
CDR3nt: TGTGCCAGCAGTGACCATGGACAGGGCGGTCAGCCCCAGCATTTT
v_gene: TRBV6-1
j_gene: TRBJ1-5
d_gene: TRBD1
len: 15
abundance: few

CDR3aa: CASSPKARAGELFF
CDR3nt: TGTGCCAGCAGCCCGAAGGCGCGGGCCGGGGAGCTGTTTTTT
v_gene: TRBV7-3
j_gene: TRBJ2-2
d_gene: .
len: 14
abundance: .

CDR3aa: CASSFGSGAYEQYF
CDR3nt: TGTGCCAGCAGTTTCGGTAGCGGCGCCTACGAGCAGTACTTC
v_gene: TRBV28
j_gene: TRBJ2-7
d_gene: .
len: 14
abundance: many

CDR3aa: CSAEYDLAKNIQYF
CDR3nt: TGCAGTGCAGAATATGACCTAGCCAAAAACATTCAGTACTTC
v_gene: TRBV20-1
j_gene: TRBJ2-4
d_gene: .
len: 14
abundance: .

CDR3aa: CASSSTLTGAQPQHF
CDR3nt: TGTGCCAGCAGTTCCACTCTGACAGGGGCCCAGCCCCAGCATTTT
v_gene: TRBV6-5
j_gene: TRBJ1-5
d_gene: TRBD1
len: 15
abundance: .

CDR3aa: CAWTPANEAFF
CDR3nt: TGTGCCTGGACCCCGGCTAATGAAGCTTTCTTT
v_gene: TRBV30
j_gene: TRBJ1-1
d_gene: .
len: 11
abundance: few

CDR3aa: CASRDRRGYTF
CDR3nt: TGTGCCAGCAGGGACAGGCGGGGCTACACCTTC
v_gene: TRBV28
j_gene: TRBJ1-2
d_gene: TRBD1
len: 11
abundance: many

CDR3aa: CASSQTYTGELFF
CDR3nt: TGTGCCAGCAGCCAGACGTACACCGGGGAGCTGTTTTTT
v_gene: TRBV7-6
j_gene: TRBJ2-2
d_gene: .
len: 13
abundance: .

CDR3aa: CASSFQGQGGYGYTF
CDR3nt: TGTGCCAGCAGTTTCCAAGGACAGGGCGGCTATGGCTACACCTTC
v_gene: TRBV28
j_gene: TRBJ1-2
d_gene: TRBD1
len: 15
abundance: medium-sized

CDR3aa: CASSSGLVGSTGELFF
CDR3nt: TGTGCCAGCAGTTCCGGACTAGTCGGAAGCACCGGGGAGCTGTTTTTT
v_gene: TRBV6-5
j_gene: TRBJ2-2
d_gene: TRBD2
len: 16
abundance: .

CDR3aa: CASSASIGAGELFF
CDR3nt: TGTGCCAGCAGTGCCTCCATCGGGGCCGGGGAGCTGTTTTTT
v_gene: TRBV6-1
j_gene: TRBJ2-2
d_gene: .
len: 14
abundance: .